This is a list of T cell receptor beta chains from one sample in a study of OX40 agonist ivuxolimab in advanced cancers. TCRdb keeps only in-frame clones here, not all; method: immunoSEQ multiplex PCR. The sample carries tens of thousands of clones, 85% to 90% recorded once. This specimen consisted of CD4+ or CD8+ T cells sorted from blood, obtained in a trial of the OX40 agonist ivuxolimab. The receptor source for this set is an adult with an advanced solid tumor such as melanoma, head and neck, liver or kidney cancer. CDR3s include the opening cysteine and the closing phenylalanine or tryptophan. A D gene is named only where the DNA matches it firmly. A clone size is listed for some rows: how often the clone was seen (once, few, many), or a class if it is expanded.

v_call	j_call	clone_size	d_call	cdr3_aa	cdr3_nt
TRBV14	TRBJ2-1	-	-	CASSPKLSRALGGPYNEQFF	TGTGCCAGCAGCCCCAAGTTATCAAGGGCCCTTGGAGGCCCCTACAATGAGCAGTTCTTC
TRBV15	TRBJ1-3	-	-	CATSRDLGGGNTIYF	TGTGCCACCAGCAGAGATTTGGGAGGAGGAAACACCATATATTTT
TRBV6-1	TRBJ2-1	-	-	CASSEQRWLSVRVQFF	TGTGCCAGCAGTGAACAGCGTTGGCTTAGTGTTCGTGTGCAGTTCTTC
TRBV2	TRBJ2-5	-	-	CASSGNPTGETQYF	TGTGCCAGCAGTGGCAATCCAACCGGAGAGACCCAGTACTTC
TRBV4-2	TRBJ2-3	few	TRBD2	CASSQDFTSGGADTQYF	TGTGCCAGCAGCCAAGATTTTACTAGCGGGGGAGCAGATACGCAGTATTTT
TRBV7-9	TRBJ1-2	-	-	CASSLAGLYGYTF	TGTGCCAGCAGCTTAGCGGGTCTCTATGGCTACACCTTC
TRBV5-6	TRBJ2-2	-	-	CASSLVAGAGELFF	TGTGCCAGCAGCTTGGTAGCAGGGGCCGGGGAGCTGTTTTTT
TRBV6-5	TRBJ1-2	-	TRBD1	CASRQGTNYGYTF	TGTGCCAGCAGACAGGGGACGAACTATGGCTACACCTTC
TRBV11-2	TRBJ2-7	-	-	CASSLDRASEQYF	TGTGCCAGCAGCTTAGACAGGGCCTCCGAGCAGTACTTC
TRBV5-1	TRBJ1-3	-	-	CASSLAGQYSGNTIYF	TGCGCCAGCAGCCTGGCGGGGCAGTATAGTGGAAACACCATATATTTT
TRBV19	TRBJ2-5	once	-	CATGKGNQETQYF	TGTGCCACGGGTAAGGGGAACCAAGAGACCCAGTACTTC
TRBV29-1	TRBJ1-1	-	-	CSVEGGGSEAFF	TGCAGCGTTGAAGGGGGTGGGTCTGAAGCTTTCTTT
TRBV11-2	TRBJ2-5	-	TRBD2	CASSLAWGGGPETQYF	TGTGCCAGCAGCTTAGCCTGGGGCGGGGGGCCAGAGACCCAGTACTTC
TRBV5-6	TRBJ1-5	-	-	CASSLGPSSSPQHF	TGTGCCAGCAGCTTGGGGCCTTCGTCATCGCCCCAGCATTTT
TRBV2	TRBJ2-7	-	TRBD2	CASSPGTRPNEQYF	TGTGCCAGCAGTCCCGGGACTAGGCCCAACGAGCAGTACTTC
TRBV7-2	TRBJ2-1	-	-	CASSLVGGDEQFF	TGTGCCAGCAGCTTAGTTGGGGGAGATGAGCAGTTCTTC
TRBV15	TRBJ1-4	-	TRBD1	CATSRYPQGTGSDRDEKLFF	TGTGCCACCAGCAGATACCCACAGGGGACAGGGTCTGATCGGGACGAAAAACTGTTTTTT
TRBV7-2	TRBJ2-1	-	-	CASSLARDYNEQFF	TGTGCCAGCAGCTTAGCGCGGGACTACAATGAGCAGTTCTTC
TRBV5-4	TRBJ2-5	-	-	CASSLRQRRETQYF	TGTGCCAGCAGCTTAAGGCAAAGACGAGAGACCCAGTACTTC
TRBV28	TRBJ1-2	-	-	CASSFTDSLYGYTF	TGTGCCAGCAGTTTTACCGACAGCCTCTATGGCTACACCTTC
TRBV2	TRBJ2-7	-	-	CASSVGGYEQYF	TGTGCCAGCAGTGTGGGTGGATACGAGCAGTACTTC
TRBV5-1	TRBJ1-2	-	TRBD1	CASSSGQAYGYTF	TGCGCCAGCAGCTCGGGACAGGCCTATGGCTACACCTTC
TRBV29-1	TRBJ1-1	-	-	CSGLRGEIEAFF	TGCAGCGGTCTCCGGGGGGAGATTGAAGCTTTCTTT
TRBV5-1	TRBJ2-5	few	-	CASSLGARETQYF	TGCGCCAGCAGCTTGGGGGCGAGGGAGACCCAGTACTTC
TRBV6-1	TRBJ1-2	-	-	CASSAQTVPRDYGYTF	TGTGCCAGCAGTGCTCAGACTGTCCCGCGGGACTATGGCTACACCTTC
TRBV2	TRBJ2-5	-	-	CASRYQETQYF	TGTGCCAGCAGATACCAAGAGACCCAGTACTTC
TRBV12-5	TRBJ2-5	-	-	CASGFGRQETQYF	TGTGCTAGTGGTTTCGGCAGACAAGAGACCCAGTACTTC
TRBV12-5	TRBJ2-5	-	-	CASGRELATAETQYF	TGTGCTAGTGGTCGAGAACTAGCTACGGCAGAGACCCAGTACTTC
TRBV7-3	TRBJ2-2	-	-	CASSFSSGELFF	TGTGCCAGCAGCTTTTCGTCCGGGGAGCTGTTTTTT
TRBV11-3	TRBJ2-3	-	TRBD2	CASSRGGSTDTQYF	TGTGCCAGCAGCCGCGGGGGAAGCACAGATACGCAGTATTTT
TRBV5-1	TRBJ2-1	-	TRBD2	CASSRGGQSDNEQFF	TGCGCCAGCAGCCGGGGGGGACAATCTGACAATGAGCAGTTCTTC
TRBV6-1	TRBJ2-5	-	-	CASSEALGGGETQYF	TGTGCCAGCAGTGAAGCGCTGGGAGGGGGAGAGACCCAGTACTTC
TRBV29-1	TRBJ1-5	-	-	CSVEVVGGQPQHF	TGCAGCGTTGAAGTTGTGGGGGGTCAGCCCCAGCATTTT
TRBV19	TRBJ2-7	-	-	CASSILGQGRYEQYF	TGTGCCAGTAGTATTCTTGGGCAGGGCCGCTACGAGCAGTACTTC
TRBV14	TRBJ2-2	once	-	CASSQSWGTNTGELFF	TGTGCCAGCAGCCAAAGCTGGGGTACGAACACCGGGGAGCTGTTTTTT
TRBV9	TRBJ2-2	-	-	CASSALGGNTGELFF	TGTGCCAGCAGCGCCCTGGGGGGGAACACCGGGGAGCTGTTTTTT
TRBV5-4	TRBJ1-2	-	TRBD1	CASSLAGAGGNGYTF	TGTGCCAGCAGCTTGGCGGGGGCAGGGGGGAATGGCTACACCTTC
TRBV6-6	TRBJ1-6	-	-	CASSYDRNSPLHF	TGTGCCAGCAGTTACGACAGGAATTCACCCCTCCACTTT
TRBV5-1	TRBJ1-6	-	TRBD1	CASSGGQGNNSPLHF	TGCGCCAGCAGCGGGGGACAGGGAAATAATTCACCCCTCCACTTT
TRBV18	TRBJ1-2	-	-	CASSPRDSYGYTF	TGTGCCAGCTCACCAAGAGACAGCTATGGCTACACCTTC
TRBV14	TRBJ1-2	-	-	CASSRRGARAGYTF	TGTGCCAGCAGCCGCCGGGGAGCTAGGGCTGGCTACACCTTC
TRBV28	TRBJ2-1	-	TRBD1	CASVAGGRDEQFF	TGTGCCAGCGTTGCAGGGGGACGAGATGAGCAGTTCTTC
TRBV10-1	TRBJ2-1	-	TRBD1	CASSDGQGAYNEQFF	TGCGCCAGCAGTGACGGACAGGGGGCCTACAATGAGCAGTTCTTC
TRBV14	TRBJ2-3	-	-	CASSHTMGVETQYF	TGTGCCAGCAGCCATACGATGGGGGTTGAGACGCAGTATTTT
TRBV7-3	TRBJ2-7	-	-	CASSLGPGEAYEQYF	TGTGCCAGCAGCTTAGGTCCAGGGGAAGCCTACGAGCAGTACTTC
TRBV19	TRBJ1-5	once	TRBD1	CASRYGTGIWDQPQHF	TGTGCCAGTAGATACGGGACAGGGATATGGGATCAGCCCCAGCATTTT
TRBV2	TRBJ2-5	-	-	CASSNDRLGKETQYF	TGTGCCAGCAGTAACGACAGGCTGGGGAAAGAGACCCAGTACTTC
TRBV20-1	TRBJ1-2	once	-	CSADRVGPTF	TGCAGTGCCGATCGAGTCGGCCCCACCTTC
TRBV5-5	TRBJ1-6	-	-	CASSLATDSPLHF	TGTGCCAGCAGCTTGGCGACGGATTCACCCCTCCACTTT
TRBV5-1	TRBJ2-5	-	-	CASSLWGAQETQYF	TGCGCCAGCAGCTTGTGGGGGGCCCAAGAGACCCAGTACTTC
TRBV5-4	TRBJ2-2	-	TRBD1	CASSNADRGTGELFF	TGTGCCAGCAGCAACGCGGACAGGGGGACCGGGGAGCTGTTTTTT
TRBV5-6	TRBJ1-1	once	-	CASSLSGGSVHTEAFF	TGTGCCAGCAGCTTGTCTGGGGGTTCGGTCCACACTGAAGCTTTCTTT
TRBV7-3	TRBJ1-2	-	TRBD1	CASSSTGVGYGYTF	TGTGCCAGCAGCTCGACAGGGGTTGGGTATGGCTACACCTTC
TRBV27	TRBJ1-6	-	TRBD1	CASSLFPRQGAGSPLHF	TGTGCCAGCAGTTTATTTCCCCGGCAGGGGGCAGGTTCACCCCTCCACTTT
TRBV6-5	TRBJ1-3	-	TRBD1	CASSRTGAENTIYF	TGTGCCAGCAGTAGGACAGGGGCGGAAAACACCATATATTTT
TRBV4-3	TRBJ1-2	once	-	CASSQDLGSGGYTF	TGCGCCAGCAGCCAAGATTTGGGGTCAGGGGGCTACACCTTC
TRBV19	TRBJ1-5	-	TRBD1	CASSIDTGASNQPQHF	TGTGCCAGTAGTATAGATACAGGGGCTAGCAATCAGCCCCAGCATTTT
TRBV7-6	TRBJ2-2	few	-	CASSPRRPNTGELFF	TGTGCCAGCAGCCCAAGACGGCCGAACACCGGGGAGCTGTTTTTT
TRBV5-6	TRBJ1-2	-	-	CASSLYHRANYGYTF	TGTGCCAGCAGCTTATATCACAGGGCTAACTATGGCTACACCTTC
TRBV6-1	TRBJ1-3	-	-	CASSEGILKNTIYF	TGTGCCAGCAGTGAAGGTATCCTGAAGAACACCATATATTTT